Each of the 30 T cell receptor beta chains below was sequenced from the same sample in a study of Tregs in tolerant kidney transplant recipients. Using immunoSEQ multiplex PCR, the repertoire was profiled, and TCRdb retains in-frame clones only, with some absent. The table gives more than 30,000 clones; the top ten clones make up approximately 15% of it. The sample consisted of CD8+ T cells from blood, taken before the transplant. The receptors come from a human donor who received a combined kidney and bone marrow transplant.

Comments on this clone: The read terminates 3 residues ahead of where the CDR3 ends, so the germline J gene completes it. This chain uses TRBV20-1 with TRBJ2-1; possibly TRBD2 for D (6 bases). The CDR3 is 15 residues long. Per the germline V gene, CDR1 is DFQATT and CDR2 is SNEGSKA (reference sequence). The germline V and J ends were trimmed by 5 bases and 4 bases, with 18 bases remaining between them. CDR3 DNA, as far as it was read: TGCAGTGCTGCCACCAGGGCGGGGAGATACAATGAG. Translating it yields CSAATRAGRYNE. The complete CDR3 reads CSAATRAGRYNEQFF.

The sequenced part of the CDR3 DNA is TGTGCCAGCAGCCTACAGGGGGCGACCACAGATACG. Amino acids: CASSLQGATTDT. The CDR3 in full is CASSLQGATTDTQYF. V and J are TRBV9 and TRBJ2-3; 9 bases align to TRBD1. The CDR3 end falls 3 residues outside the read, so it is completed with the germline J gene. Germline loops: CDR1 SGDLS, CDR2 YYNGEE. J lost 2 bases, V lost 4 bases, and 5 bases had no gene match. The CDR3 spans 15 residues.

Comments on this clone: With the read ending 3 residues before the CDR3 end, the germline J gene is used to fill in that end. The rearrangement uses TRBV19 and TRBJ1-6; no definite D call. This CDR3 is built from 12 residues. Germline CDR1 and CDR2: LNHDA and SQIVND (reference sequence). V lost 8 bases and J 8 bases, leaving 10 bases between the germline ends. The sequenced part of the CDR3 DNA is TGTGCCAGTGTGTCAGGCGATTCACCC. It codes for CASVSGDSP. The whole CDR3 reads CASVSGDSPLHF.

As to this clone: The read is 3 residues too short to cover the CDR3 end, so that end is filled in from the germline J gene. The chain couples TRBV20-1 to TRBJ1-6; D is perhaps TRBD1 (6 bases). V lost 1 base and J lost 0, with 16 bases in between. The CDR3 is made up of 18 amino acids. The germline CDR1 and CDR2 sequences are DFQATT and SNEGSKA (reference sequence). CDR3 bases read: TGCAGTGCTAGAGGGGGGGGACACCCGAGCTCCTATAATTCACCC. This sequence encodes CSARGGGHPSSYNSP. The full CDR3 sequence reads CSARGGGHPSSYNSPLHF.

Regarding this clone: With the read ending 3 residues before the CDR3 end, the germline J gene is used to fill in that end. The chain joins TRBV19 to TRBJ2-2, with 11 positions matching TRBD1. CDR1 LNHDA and CDR2 SQIVND come from the germline V gene (reference sequence). The CDR3 has 16 residues. The V gene end was trimmed by 9 bases and the J gene end by 7 bases; junction bases not matched to a gene: 13. CDR3 DNA, as far as it was read: TGTGCCAGCCGTAATTCGGACAGGGGGCATGGCGGGGAG. Translated, it gives CASRNSDRGHGGE. The CDR3 reads in full as CASRNSDRGHGGELFF.

About this clone itself: The read ends 3 residues early relative to the CDR3; the germline J gene fills the gap. The chain links TRBV5-6 to TRBJ1-1; 7 nucleotides line up with TRBD1. Germline-derived CDR1 and CDR2 are SGHDT and YYEEEE. CDR3 size: 15 residues. The V gene end was trimmed by 2 bases and the J gene end by 3 bases; junction bases not matched to a gene: 7. CDR3 protein: CASSFLGGGYTEAFF. The CDR3 DNA, read in part, is TGTGCCAGCAGCTTTTTAGGAGGGGGCTACACTGAA.

In the case of this clone: Read coverage stops 3 residues before the CDR3 terminus; the germline J gene supplies the remainder. This chain connects TRBV20-1 to TRBJ1-6; 9 bases align to TRBD1. V dropped 5 bases and J dropped 10; count of bases not matched to a gene: 6. Per germline, CDR1 DFQATT and CDR2 SNEGSKA (reference sequence). The CDR3 consists of 13 residues. The CDR3 DNA, read in part, is TGCAGTGCTCCTGGGACAGGGTCATCACCC. Translation: CSAPGTGSSP. The whole CDR3 sequence reads CSAPGTGSSPLHF.

Of note for this clone: Read data end 3 residues before the CDR3 end; the end is taken from the germline J gene. V gene TRBV19 combines with J gene TRBJ2-1; TRBD2 matches at 12 bases. This CDR3 spans 13 amino acids. The junction had 3 bases not matched to a gene; V was cut back by 6 bases and J by 9 bases. CDR1 LNHDA and CDR2 SQIVND come from the germline V gene (reference sequence). Partial CDR3 DNA: TGTGCCAGTAGCCTAGCGGGAGGGTCTGAG. Residues: CASSLAGGSE. The full CDR3 is CASSLAGGSEQFF.

Concerning this clone: The observed sequence ends 3 residues before the CDR3 terminus, with the missing tail filled in from the germline J gene. V gene TRBV10-3 combines with J gene TRBJ2-7; D is perhaps TRBD2 (6 bases). V was shortened by 4 bases and J by 3 bases, with 13 bases between the two germline ends. Germline V CDR1 and CDR2: ENHRY, SYGVKD. The CDR3 consists of 14 residues. The covered CDR3 bases are TGTGCCATCAGTGCCCCCGGGACTGGCTACGAG. Its protein product is CAISAPGTGYE. The entire CDR3 sequence reads CAISAPGTGYEQYF.

For this clone: The CDR3 end falls 3 residues outside the read, so it is completed with the germline J gene. The rearrangement joins TRBV7-8 to TRBJ2-7, with TRBD2 matching 12 bases. Per germline, CDR1 SGHVS and CDR2 FQNEAQ. The CDR3 is made up of 16 amino acids. The V gene end was trimmed by 5 bases and the J gene end by 4 bases; junction bases not matched to a gene: 9. The part of the CDR3 DNA that was read is TGTGCCAGCAGCCCTGGACTAGCGGGAACGAGTTACGAG. It translates to CASSPGLAGTSYE. The whole CDR3 reads CASSPGLAGTSYEQYF. Variable domain in full (rest from reference TRBV7-8 and TRBJ2-7): GAGVSQSPRYKVAKRGQDVALRCDPISGHVSLFWYQQALGQGPEFLTYFQNEAQLDKSGLPSDRFFAERPEGSVSTLKIQRTQQEDSAVYLCASSPGLAGTSYEQYFGPGTRLTVT.

Concerning this clone: Sequencing ends 3 residues short of the CDR3 end; the germline J gene provides the rest. The V and J genes are TRBV20-1 and TRBJ2-1; 8 bases are a match to TRBD2. Germline CDR1 and CDR2: DFQATT and SNEGSKA (reference sequence). This CDR3 is built from 15 residues. The V gene end was trimmed by 1 base and the J gene end by 5 bases; junction bases not matched to a gene: 7. The CDR3 protein is CSARGKRESHNEQFF. The CDR3 bases that were read are TGCAGTGCTAGAGGGAAGCGGGAGTCCCACAATGAG.

To note about this clone: The read halts 3 residues ahead of the CDR3 end, with the missing end drawn from the germline J gene. This chain uses TRBV13 with TRBJ2-3, with 13 bases lining up with TRBD2. The ends lost 7 bases at V and 1 base at J; junction bases unmatched: 17. CDR3 length equals 20 residues. Germline V CDR1 and CDR2: PRHDT, FYEKMQ (reference sequence). The part of the CDR3 DNA that was read is TGTGCCAGCACCTCAGGACTAGCGGGAGAGGGCTGGTTTGGCACAGATACG. It specifies CASTSGLAGEGWFGTDT. The complete CDR3 sequence is CASTSGLAGEGWFGTDTQYF.

With respect to this clone: Read coverage stops 3 residues before the CDR3 terminus; the germline J gene supplies the remainder. V and J are TRBV19 and TRBJ2-1; 11 nucleotides align to TRBD2. The CDR3 is 13 amino acids. The germline V gene has CDR1 LNHDA and CDR2 SQIVND (reference sequence). V was pared by 9 bases and J by 7 bases, with 5 bases of the junction left unmatched. Partial CDR3 DNA: TGTGCCAGCGGGACTAGCGGCTTTAATGAG. Its translation: CASGTSGFNE. The entire CDR3 protein reads CASGTSGFNEQFF. The variable domain in full, with the rest retrieved from reference TRBV19 and TRBJ2-1, is DGGITQSPKYLFRKEGQNVTLSCEQNLNHDAMYWYRQDPGQGLRLIYYSQIVNDFQKGDIAEGYSVSREKKESFPLTVTSAQKNPTAFYLCASGTSGFNEQFFGPGTRLTVL.

Concerning this clone itself: Coverage ceases 3 residues before the CDR3 finishes, and the germline J gene fills in the end. The chain recombines TRBV19 with TRBJ1-5; the D gene is possibly TRBD1 (5 bases). Trimming left V 3 bases short and J 7 bases short, with 13 bases between. Germline lookup yields CDR1 LNHDA and CDR2 SQIVND (reference sequence). The CDR3 has 14 residues. Incomplete CDR3 DNA: TGTGCCAGTAGTATCTCAGGGAGGAGACAGCCC. This encodes CASSISGRRQP. The whole CDR3 protein reads CASSISGRRQPQHF. Full variable domain (rest looked up from reference TRBV19 and TRBJ1-5): DGGITQSPKYLFRKEGQNVTLSCEQNLNHDAMYWYRQDPGQGLRLIYYSQIVNDFQKGDIAEGYSVSREKKESFPLTVTSAQKNPTAFYLCASSISGRRQPQHFGDGTRLSIL.

To note about this clone: From the germline J gene comes the end of the CDR3, since the read stops 3 residues before it. The rearrangement links TRBV20-1 to TRBJ2-1; 7 nucleotides match TRBD2. The CDR3 runs 14 residues. Trimming took 3 bases from V and 7 from J; bases not matched to a gene: 9. Germline V gene lookup returns CDR1 DFQATT and CDR2 SNEGSKA (reference sequence). Here the CDR3 reads CSASPLAIENEQFF. Incomplete CDR3 DNA: TGCAGTGCTAGTCCACTAGCGATTGAGAATGAG.

As concerns this clone: Coverage ceases 3 residues before the CDR3 finishes, and the germline J gene fills in the end. The V and J genes are TRBV20-1 and TRBJ2-7, with D possibly being TRBD2 (5 bases). This CDR3 contains 13 residues. Per germline, CDR1 DFQATT and CDR2 SNEGSKA (reference sequence). V lost 1 base, J lost 2 bases, and 9 bases lay in between. CDR3 DNA, as far as it was read: TGCAGTGCTAGAGTAAAAGCGGCCTACGAG. Translating gives CSARVKAAYE. The CDR3 in its entirety is CSARVKAAYEQYF.

Concerning this clone: The read ends 3 residues early relative to the CDR3; the germline J gene fills the gap. J is TRBJ2-1 and V is TRBV13; the match to TRBD2 covers 8 bases. J gave up 5 bases and V 4 bases, and 10 bases lay outside the gene matches. The germline V gene encodes CDR1 PRHDT and CDR2 FYEKMQ (reference sequence). The CDR3 consists of 16 residues. The CDR3 spells CASSSTPGLADNEQFF. The sequenced part of the CDR3 DNA is TGTGCCAGCAGCTCCACCCCCGGACTAGCAGACAATGAG.

As for this clone: The read halts 3 residues ahead of the CDR3 end, with the missing end drawn from the germline J gene. The V gene is TRBV4-1, the J gene TRBJ2-2, with 13 bases matching TRBD2. The CDR3 runs 16 residues. The V gene's germline CDR1 is MGHRA and CDR2 YSYEKL. The trim removed 5 bases at V and 7 bases at J, leaving 7 bases unmatched. CDR3 bases read: TGCGCCAGCAGCGAAGGACTAGCGGGAGATGACGGGGAG. Residues: CASSEGLAGDDGE. The CDR3 in full is CASSEGLAGDDGELFF.

Comments on this clone: The read terminates 3 residues ahead of where the CDR3 ends, so the germline J gene completes it. The V and J genes are TRBV11-2 and TRBJ1-2; 8 positions agree with TRBD1. Germline CDR1 SGHAT, CDR2 FQNNGV. Losses at the gene ends were 5 bases for V and 6 bases for J; bases not matched to a gene: 8. CDR3 size: 14 residues. The DNA read from the CDR3 is TGTGCCAGCAGCCTCCTGGACAGGGTCCATGGC. Translation gives CASSLLDRVHG. The full-length CDR3 reads as CASSLLDRVHGYTF. Supplemented by reference TRBV11-2 and TRBJ1-2, the full variable domain reads EAGVAQSPRYKIIEKRQSVAFWCNPISGHATLYWYQQILGQGPKLLIQFQNNGVVDDSQLPKDRFSAERLKGVDSTLKIQPAKLEDSAVYLCASSLLDRVHGYTFGSGTRLTVV.

On this clone itself: The read gets to within 3 residues of the CDR3 end, and the germline J gene fills in the rest. The chain uses TRBV19 and TRBJ2-1; 16 bases line up with TRBD2. Trimming cost V 1 base and J 8 bases; bases outside gene matches: 11. From germline, CDR1 is LNHDA and CDR2 SQIVND (reference sequence). The CDR3 extends over 19 amino acids. The CDR3 DNA, read in part, is TGTGCCAGTAGTATAGTGGGACTAGCGGGAGGGCGGTCTTCGGATGAG. Protein product: CASSIVGLAGGRSSDE. The entire CDR3 protein is CASSIVGLAGGRSSDEQFF.

Remarks on this clone: Read data end 3 residues before the CDR3 end; the end is taken from the germline J gene. The chain employs TRBV23-1 and TRBJ2-3, with 8 bases matching TRBD1. TRBV23-1 has ORF status, its function being uncertain. V lost 10 bases, J lost 7 bases, and 10 bases stayed unmatched. CDR3 length equals 13 residues. The CDR3 DNA, read in part, is TGCGCCAACCCGGACAGGGACTGGAATACG. Amino acids: CANPDRDWNT. The full CDR3 protein reads CANPDRDWNTQYF.

Concerning this clone itself: With the read ending 3 residues before the CDR3 end, the germline J gene is used to fill in that end. This sequence joins TRBV6-1 and TRBJ2-7; 10 nucleotides match TRBD2. Looked up from germline, CDR1 is MNHNS and CDR2 is SASEGT. The CDR3 length is 14 residues. V lost 3 bases to trimming and J lost 3 bases; unmatched junction nucleotides: 2. Incomplete CDR3 DNA: TGTGCCAGCAGTGAGTGGACTAGCGGCTACGAG. It specifies CASSEWTSGYE. In full, the CDR3 is CASSEWTSGYEQYF.

With respect to this clone: The read ends 3 residues shy of where the CDR3 ends; the end is completed using the germline J gene. This sequence joins TRBV7-9 and TRBJ2-7; D remains ambiguous. V gave up 1 base and J gave up 1 base, with 11 bases separating them. CDR1 and CDR2 from the germline V gene are SEHNR and FQNEAQ (reference sequence). This CDR3 spans 15 amino acids. The part of the CDR3 DNA that was read is TGTGCCAGCAGCTTAGGGCCTAGAGGTTCCTACGAG. This sequence encodes CASSLGPRGSYE. The whole CDR3 sequence reads CASSLGPRGSYEQYF.

On this clone itself: The read halts 3 residues ahead of the CDR3 end, with the missing end drawn from the germline J gene. V is TRBV30 and J is TRBJ2-3; unclear D gene. V lost 1 base and J 8 bases, leaving 10 bases between the germline ends. The length of the CDR3 is 12 residues. The germline V gene encodes CDR1 GTSNPN and CDR2 SVGIG (reference sequence). CDR3 DNA (partial): TGTGCCTGGAGTGGCTTAGCTCCTACG. Amino acid sequence: CAWSGLAPT. The CDR3 as a whole reads CAWSGLAPTQYF.

The covered CDR3 bases are TGTGCCAGTAGTATAGGTAACAGCCCAAATGAAAAA. Residues: CASSIGNSPNEK. The CDR3, in full, reads CASSIGNSPNEKLFF. The chain joins TRBV19 to TRBJ1-4; D is undetermined. The CDR3 is cut off 3 residues early in the read; its end comes from the germline J gene. CDR1 and CDR2 (germline): LNHDA, SQIVND (reference sequence). Deletions cut 1 base from V and 5 bases from J, with 11 bases between. This CDR3 comprises 15 residues.

Concerning this clone: The read ends 3 residues shy of where the CDR3 ends; the end is completed using the germline J gene. This chain links TRBV5-1 with TRBJ2-5; TRBD1 might be the D (6 bases). The CDR3 has 15 residues. V dropped 0 bases and J dropped 4 bases, with 13 bases sitting between them. The germline V gene has CDR1 SGHRS and CDR2 YFSETQ. CDR3 protein: CASSLEGGSVETQYF. CDR3 bases read: TGCGCCAGCAGCTTGGAAGGGGGATCGGTAGAGACC.

In the case of this clone: The read terminates 3 residues ahead of where the CDR3 ends, so the germline J gene completes it. The genes are TRBV13 and TRBJ1-1, with D perhaps TRBD1 (5 bases). V lost 2 bases, J lost 4 bases, and 14 bases lay in between. Germline lookup yields CDR1 PRHDT and CDR2 FYEKMQ (reference sequence). The CDR3 runs to 15 residues. The CDR3 loop reads CASSLLFEGFTEAFF. The CDR3 DNA, read in part, is TGTGCCAGCAGCTTACTATTCGAGGGGTTCACTGAA.

Concerning this clone: From the germline J gene comes the end of the CDR3, since the read stops 3 residues before it. The chain is built from TRBV5-4 and TRBJ2-7, with D possibly matching TRBD1 (6 bases). Germline values: CDR1 SGHNT, CDR2 YYREEE (reference sequence). Trimming removed 4 bases at V and 2 bases at J, with 13 bases between. The CDR3 length is 14 residues. The CDR3 reads CASSQTGLTYEQYF. The sequenced part of the CDR3 DNA is TGTGCCAGCAGCCAGACAGGATTAACCTACGAG.

CDR3 region: CASSPSGSSYEQYF. The CDR3 DNA, read in part, is TGTGCCAGCTCACCTAGCGGGAGCTCCTACGAG. This chain joins TRBV18 and TRBJ2-7; TRBD2 agrees at 9 bases. The CDR3 end falls 3 residues outside the read, so it is completed with the germline J gene. CDR3 length: 14 residues. J gave up 0 bases and V 3 bases, and 0 bases lay outside the gene matches. CDR1 KGHSH and CDR2 LQKENI come from the germline V gene.

Details on this clone: The CDR3 end is not reached by the read, which stops 3 residues before it; the germline J gene fills it in. The rearrangement uses TRBV2 and TRBJ2-1; 11 bases are a match to TRBD2. The CDR3 has 15 residues. Germline V lookup: CDR1 SNHLY, CDR2 FYNNEI. Trimming cost V 4 bases and J 6 bases; bases outside gene matches: 5. Incomplete CDR3 DNA: TGTGCCAGCAGTGGGGGACTAGCGGAGAGCAATGAG. It translates to CASSGGLAESNE. The complete CDR3 protein is CASSGGLAESNEQFF. The entire variable domain, with the rest obtained from reference TRBV2 and TRBJ2-1, is as follows: EPEVTQTPSHQVTQMGQEVILRCVPISNHLYFYWYRQILGQKVEFLVSFYNNEISEKSEIFDDQFSVERPDGSNFTLKIRSTKLEDSAMYFCASSGGLAESNEQFFGPGTRLTVL.